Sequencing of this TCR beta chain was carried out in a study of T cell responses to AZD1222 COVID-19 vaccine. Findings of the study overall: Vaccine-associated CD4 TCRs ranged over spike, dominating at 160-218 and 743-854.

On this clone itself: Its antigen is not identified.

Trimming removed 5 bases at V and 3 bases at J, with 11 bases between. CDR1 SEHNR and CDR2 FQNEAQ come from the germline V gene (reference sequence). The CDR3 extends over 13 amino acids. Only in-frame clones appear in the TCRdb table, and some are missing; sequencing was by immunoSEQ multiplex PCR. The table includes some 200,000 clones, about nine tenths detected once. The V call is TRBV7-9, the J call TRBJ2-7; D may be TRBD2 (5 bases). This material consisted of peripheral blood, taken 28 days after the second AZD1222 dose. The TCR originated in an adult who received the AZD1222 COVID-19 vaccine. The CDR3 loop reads CASSPRGDYEQYF. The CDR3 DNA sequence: TGTGCCAGCAGCCCTCGGGGTGACTACGAGCAGTACTTC.